The next 10 T cell receptor beta chains were all read from a single sample in a study of neurological immune-mediated disorders. TCRdb independently ran MiXCR on the 5' RACE reads; one entry per CDR3 protein. The sample lists about 90,000 distinct CDR3 sequences, about 12% occurring once. The time point denotes: longitudinal time-point 2. Sequenced: PBMCs. All receptors derive from a female donor with HTLV-1-associated myelopathy (HAM/TSP).

This clonotype has just a few counts. The genes are TRBV5-6 and TRBJ2-1; 12 nucleotides agree with TRBD2. This CDR3 contains 18 residues. The V segment lost 1 base and the J segment 3 bases; nucleotides outside the gene matches: 8. CDR1 SGHDT and CDR2 YYEEEE come from the germline V gene. The chain's CDR3 is CASSLFRLAGEVYNEQFF. CDR3 coding DNA: TGTGCCAGCAGCTTGTTCCGACTAGCGGGGGAGGTCTACAATGAGCAGTTCTTC.

This clonotype was detected ten times or more. The chain couples TRBV10-3 to TRBJ2-7; a weak D match, TRBD2 (6 bases). V was clipped by 8 bases and J by 4 bases, with 15 bases between them. CDR3 size: 13 residues. CDR1 is ENHRY, CDR2 SYGVKD, per germline. The CDR3 DNA follows: TGTGCCATCGGCGCGGGGATGGGTTACGAGCAGTACTTC. Its protein is CAIGAGMGYEQYF.

This clonotype was detected ten times or more. V is TRBV7-6 and J is TRBJ1-5; D is unclear. Trimming pared 2 bases from V and 1 base from J, leaving 15 bases between. The CDR3 has 17 amino acids. Germline CDR1 SGHVS, CDR2 FNYEAQ. The CDR3 region is CASSLISLGLSNQPQHF. As DNA, the CDR3 is TGTGCCAGCAGCTTAATAAGTCTCGGACTGAGCAATCAGCCCCAGCATTTT.

The chain recombines TRBV5-1 with TRBJ1-4; perhaps TRBD1 as D (5 bases). The germline V gene has CDR1 SGHRS and CDR2 YFSETQ. CDR3 length equals 14 residues. V lost 0 bases and J 5 bases, leaving 8 bases between the germline ends. For the CDR3, the DNA is TGCGCCAGCAGCTTGGGAGCAGGGAATGAAAAACTGTTTTTT. Its translation: CASSLGAGNEKLFF.

This clonotype came up many times. The rearrangement uses TRBV10-3 and TRBJ2-3; 9 positions agree with TRBD2. Germline CDR1 and CDR2: ENHRY and SYGVKD. The V gene end was trimmed by 6 bases and the J gene end by 1 base; junction bases not matched to a gene: 8. CDR3 size: 16 residues. This CDR3 is CAIRRSSGGRTDTQYF. The CDR3 DNA follows: TGTGCCATCAGGAGAAGTAGCGGGGGCCGCACAGATACGCAGTATTTT.

This clonotype has at least ten counts. V is TRBV15 and J is TRBJ2-7; TRBD2 might be the D (5 bases). Trimming took off 3 bases at V and 4 bases at J, with 22 bases between the two ends. Looked up from germline, CDR1 is LNHNV and CDR2 is YYDKDF (reference sequence). The CDR3 length is 17 residues. CDR3 coding DNA: TGTGCCACCAGCAGTCTCGTGCCGGACCGGGGTGGTTACGAGCAGTACTTC. Translation: CATSSLVPDRGGYEQYF.

There are many counts of this clonotype. This chain links TRBV10-3 with TRBJ2-6; D possibly corresponds to TRBD1 (6 bases). V lost 10 bases, J lost 2 bases, and 12 bases lay in between. Germline values: CDR1 ENHRY, CDR2 SYGVKD. The CDR3 is made up of 14 amino acids. CDR3 DNA sequence: TGTGCCACCCTGGGGGCTCCTGGGGCCAACGTCCTGACTTTC. Translation: CATLGAPGANVLTF.

This clonotype was counted ten times or more. This sequence joins TRBV10-3 and TRBJ2-7; D remains unclear. This CDR3 is 13 amino acids long. The ends were cut back, 5 bases at V and 2 bases at J, with 10 bases in the middle. Germline assignment: CDR1 ENHRY and CDR2 SYGVKD. CDR3 amino acids: CAISREIAYEQYF. The CDR3 DNA reads as TGTGCCATCAGTCGCGAAATAGCCTACGAGCAGTACTTC.

This clonotype was found many times. The chain combines TRBV20-1 with TRBJ1-2; 8 positions match TRBD1. The CDR3 has 16 amino acids. The germline V gene encodes CDR1 DFQATT and CDR2 SNEGSKA (reference sequence). After removal of 3 bases from V and 5 bases from J, the junction contained 14 bases not matched to a gene. DNA of the CDR3: TGCAGTGCTAGTATGGTCAGGGGGCGATTGGAGTATGGCTACACCTTC. This gives the protein CSASMVRGRLEYGYTF.

At least ten counts were recorded for this clonotype. V and J are TRBV27 and TRBJ2-2; D is ambiguous. The CDR3 sequence is 17 residues long. Between the trimmed V and J ends, which lost 4 bases and 2 bases, there was a span of 17 bases. The V gene's germline CDR1 is MNHEY and CDR2 SMNVEV (reference sequence). The CDR3 sequence: CASSSHGFPTNTGELFF. In DNA form, the CDR3 reads TGTGCCAGCAGTTCCCATGGATTCCCTACCAACACCGGGGAGCTGTTTTTT.